This TCR beta chain was captured in a study of T cells in Graves' hyperthyroidism and ophthalmopathy. Whole-study findings and limits: Blood also held most thyroid clonotypes expanded beyond 0.001.

RNA transcripts served as the template for amplifying TCR beta CDR3 regions. HTBI primers were used for first-round RT-PCR of the TCR CDR3. TCRdb called the multiplex PCR reads again in MiXCR, with one record for every CDR3 protein. The sample lists some 550,000 distinct CDR3 sequences, about a fifth occurring once. Germline values: CDR1 SGHAT, CDR2 FQNNGV. Losses at the gene ends were 2 bases for V and 7 bases for J; bases not matched to a gene: 3. The CDR3 is made up of 13 amino acids. Ten or more counts support this clonotype. The antigen is not known. This chain uses TRBV11-2 with TRBJ1-2; 8 bases map to TRBD1. Sequencing was performed on blood. This TCR derives from a young man with Graves' hyperthyroidism. CDR3 DNA sequence: TGTGCCAGCAGCTTACAGGGGGCGGTTGGCTACACCTTC. This encodes CASSLQGAVGYTF. Full variable domain (outside the CDR3, taken from reference TRBV11-2 and TRBJ1-2): EAGVAQSPRYKIIEKRQSVAFWCNPISGHATLYWYQQILGQGPKLLIQFQNNGVVDDSQLPKDRFSAERLKGVDSTLKIQPAKLEDSAVYLCASSLQGAVGYTFGSGTRLTVV.